This TCR beta chain was recorded in a study of cytomegalovirus exposure and HLA in healthy donors. General study points: The classifier reportedly diagnosed cytomegalovirus status with high sensitivity and specificity. Whilst most TCR sequences proved rare, a subset of public TCRs occurred across many donors.

Points on this clone: Its target is not known.

Libraries were prepared by immunoSEQ multiplex PCR; TCRdb keeps only in-frame clonotypes and omits some of them. The sample carries hundreds of thousands of clones, approximately 90% recorded once. Germline CDR1 and CDR2: SGHNT and YYREEE (reference sequence). V was cut by 1 base and J by 0 bases, with 5 bases left in between. The CDR3 is 13 residues long. This TCR was recovered from a woman younger than 35 in good health and CMV-seronegative. Material for sequencing was PBMCs. This sequence joins TRBV5-4 and TRBJ2-7, with unresolved D. CDR3 in amino acids: CASSLWASYEQYF. Written as DNA, the CDR3 is TGTGCCAGCAGCTTGTGGGCCTCCTACGAGCAGTACTTC.